This T cell receptor (beta chain) was identified during a study of identical twins. General study points: Insertions were fewer in abundant cord blood beta clonotypes, whereas memory repertoires showed none of this pattern.

This clonotype was detected a few times. The antigen is unknown. Using its own MiXCR run on the 5' RACE reads, TCRdb lists one record per CDR3 protein. This repertoire shows a few hundred thousand distinct CDR3 sequences, approximately 8.3% found once; its top ten account for 2.5% to 3.5%. The V end lost 5 bases, the J end lost 6 bases, and 21 bases lay between the germline ends. Germline CDR1 is SEHNR and CDR2 is FQNEAQ (reference sequence). CDR3 length equals 16 residues. These sequences were also reported in another study, on yellow fever vaccine responses in identical twins.

The chain links TRBV7-9 to TRBJ2-3; D perhaps matches TRBD2 (6 bases). The clonotype comes from a woman between 18 and 29 years old in good health. Sequencing was carried out using CD8+ T cells sorted from blood. CDR3 coding DNA: TGTGCCAGCAGCACCAGAGGAGGGGTGGACCACGATACGCAGTATTTT. As protein: CASSTRGGVDHDTQYF.